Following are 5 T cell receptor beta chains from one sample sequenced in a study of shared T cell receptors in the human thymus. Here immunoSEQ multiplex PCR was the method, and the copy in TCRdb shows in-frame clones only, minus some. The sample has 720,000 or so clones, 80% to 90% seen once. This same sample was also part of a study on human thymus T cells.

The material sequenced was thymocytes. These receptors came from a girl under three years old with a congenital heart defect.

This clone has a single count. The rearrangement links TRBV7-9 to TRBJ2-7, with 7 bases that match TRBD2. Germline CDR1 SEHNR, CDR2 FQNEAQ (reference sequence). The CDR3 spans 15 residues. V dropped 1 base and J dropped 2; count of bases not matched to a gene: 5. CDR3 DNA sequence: TGTGCCAGCAGCTTAGACCGGGGGGTGACCTACGAGCAGTACTTC. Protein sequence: CASSLDRGVTYEQYF. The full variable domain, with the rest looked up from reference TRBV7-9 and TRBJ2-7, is DTGVSQNPRHKITKRGQNVTFRCDPISEHNRLYWYRQTLGQGPEFLTYFQNEAQLEKSRLLSDRFSAERPKGSFSTLEIQRTEQGDSAMYLCASSLDRGVTYEQYFGPGTRLTVT.

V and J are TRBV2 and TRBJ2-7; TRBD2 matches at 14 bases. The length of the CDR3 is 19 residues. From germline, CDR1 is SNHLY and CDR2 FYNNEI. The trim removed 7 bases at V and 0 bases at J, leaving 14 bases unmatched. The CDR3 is CASIYLEGLAGVSSYEQYF. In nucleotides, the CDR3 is TGTGCCAGCATTTATCTTGAGGGACTAGCGGGGGTGTCCTCCTACGAGCAGTACTTC.

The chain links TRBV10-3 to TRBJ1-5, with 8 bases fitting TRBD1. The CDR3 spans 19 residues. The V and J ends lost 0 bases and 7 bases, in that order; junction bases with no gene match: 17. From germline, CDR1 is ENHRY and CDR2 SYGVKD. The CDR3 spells CAISESKQDRVGPYQPQHF. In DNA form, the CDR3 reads TGTGCCATCAGTGAGTCGAAGCAGGACAGGGTAGGTCCATACCAGCCCCAGCATTTT.

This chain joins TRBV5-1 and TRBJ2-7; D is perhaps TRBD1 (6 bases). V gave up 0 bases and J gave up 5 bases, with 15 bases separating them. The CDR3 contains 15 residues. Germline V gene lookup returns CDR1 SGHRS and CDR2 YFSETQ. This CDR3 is CASSLGASGDDEQYF. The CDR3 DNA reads TGCGCCAGCAGCTTGGGTGCTTCAGGGGACGACGAGCAGTACTTC.

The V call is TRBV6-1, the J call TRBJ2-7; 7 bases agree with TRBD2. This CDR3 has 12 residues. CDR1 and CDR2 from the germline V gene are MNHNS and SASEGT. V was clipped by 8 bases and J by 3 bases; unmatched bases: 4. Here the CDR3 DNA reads TGTGCCAGCGGGCCGGGGGGCTACGAGCAGTACTTC. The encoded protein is CASGPGGYEQYF.